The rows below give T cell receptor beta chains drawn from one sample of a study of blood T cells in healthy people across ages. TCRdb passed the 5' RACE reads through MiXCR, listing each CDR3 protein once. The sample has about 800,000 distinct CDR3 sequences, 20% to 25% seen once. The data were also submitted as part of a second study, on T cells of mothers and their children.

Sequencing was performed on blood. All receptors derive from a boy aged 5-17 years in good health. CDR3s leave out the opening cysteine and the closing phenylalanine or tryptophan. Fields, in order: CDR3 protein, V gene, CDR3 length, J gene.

CDR3: ASSTESGRVGGEQY
V: TRBV27
length: 14
J: -

CDR3: ATSDLAGRGETQY
V: TRBV24-1
length: 13
J: TRBJ2-5

CDR3: ASSRTSGTSTDTQY
V: TRBV11-2
length: 14
J: TRBJ2-3

CDR3: ASSSAVREGEQY
V: TRBV5-1
length: 12
J: -

CDR3: ASSEGQTEKLF
V: TRBV9
length: 11
J: TRBJ1-4

CDR3: ASSFQGPPLH
V: TRBV12-3/TRBV12-4
length: 10
J: TRBJ1-6

CDR3: ASSQEVTGVYSNQPQH
V: TRBV4-3
length: 16
J: TRBJ1-5

CDR3: ASSLAWGQGAQETQY
V: TRBV7-6
length: 15
J: TRBJ2-5

CDR3: ASSETGPGTQY
V: TRBV2
length: 11
J: TRBJ2-5

CDR3: SALTGYQETQY
V: TRBV29-1
length: 11
J: TRBJ2-5

CDR3: SVVGGSGEQY
V: TRBV29-1
length: 10
J: TRBJ2-5

CDR3: SASPHRAVNEKLF
V: TRBV20-1
length: 13
J: TRBJ1-4

CDR3: ASSQAYRGGTDTQY
V: TRBV4-2
length: 14
J: TRBJ2-3

CDR3: AWTENTGELF
V: TRBV30
length: 10
J: TRBJ2-2

CDR3: ATSRDLTGGDTQY
V: TRBV15
length: 13
J: TRBJ2-3

CDR3: AIMDSKETQY
V: TRBV10-3
length: 10
J: TRBJ2-5

CDR3: ASSLGPAGGKETQY
V: TRBV27
length: 14
J: TRBJ2-5

CDR3: SARDTTEPSYEQY
V: TRBV20-1
length: 13
J: TRBJ2-7

CDR3: SVGTATYEQY
V: TRBV29-1
length: 10
J: TRBJ2-7

CDR3: SVTEFSSYEQY
V: TRBV29-1
length: 11
J: TRBJ2-7

CDR3: ASSYDWAEGASEQY
V: TRBV6-2/TRBV6-3
length: 14
J: TRBJ2-7

CDR3: ASTENAGFAYNEQF
V: TRBV12-3/TRBV12-4
length: 14
J: TRBJ2-1

CDR3: ASSHLGSTNEKLF
V: TRBV4-3
length: 13
J: TRBJ1-4

CDR3: SARLGRYEQY
V: TRBV20-1
length: 10
J: TRBJ2-7

CDR3: ASSYSTSGSSYEQY
V: TRBV6-5
length: 14
J: TRBJ2-7

CDR3: ASSYGGVAGLPGELF
V: TRBV6-2/TRBV6-3
length: 15
J: TRBJ2-2

CDR3: SVEDPTARFPNYGYT
V: TRBV29-1
length: 15
J: TRBJ1-2

CDR3: SAAYRGFSNQPQH
V: TRBV20-1
length: 13
J: TRBJ1-5

CDR3: ASSVPSGGETQY
V: TRBV9
length: 12
J: TRBJ2-5

CDR3: ASSETGRGNTEAF
V: TRBV25-1
length: 13
J: TRBJ1-1

CDR3: ASSPGLGNEQF
V: TRBV2
length: 11
J: TRBJ2-1

CDR3: AWWSSSYNEQS
V: TRBV30
length: 11
J: TRBJ2-1

CDR3: ASSFAGGGSGYT
V: TRBV5-1
length: 12
J: TRBJ1-2

CDR3: ASSLRLKVVAKNIQY
V: TRBV13
length: 15
J: TRBJ2-4

CDR3: ASSLGGSNTEAF
V: TRBV12-3/TRBV12-4
length: 12
J: TRBJ1-1

CDR3: ASSLDTFLWD
V: TRBV5-1
length: 10
J: TRBJ1-3

CDR3: ASSPGQKLQETQY
V: TRBV6-5
length: 13
J: TRBJ2-5

CDR3: ASSTNTPPEAF
V: TRBV7-2
length: 11
J: TRBJ1-1

CDR3: ASSLFPGPGEQY
V: TRBV7-6
length: 12
J: TRBJ2-7

CDR3: SVEDRAVEHEQF
V: TRBV29-1
length: 12
J: TRBJ2-1

CDR3: ASSSLIGGGGYEQY
V: TRBV7-2
length: 14
J: TRBJ2-7

CDR3: ASSPWAGGLYEQY
V: TRBV4-2
length: 13
J: TRBJ2-7

CDR3: ASRTGTDTQY
V: TRBV12-3/TRBV12-4
length: 10
J: TRBJ2-3

CDR3: ASRQTSAIYNEQF
V: TRBV12-3/TRBV12-4
length: 13
J: TRBJ2-1

CDR3: SVARDRGPHEQY
V: TRBV29-1
length: 12
J: TRBJ2-7

CDR3: ASRRQLDGYT
V: TRBV28
length: 10
J: TRBJ1-2

CDR3: ASSHPGQGFHEQY
V: TRBV3-1
length: 13
J: TRBJ2-7

CDR3: ASSGNQGLARTPNTGELF
V: TRBV6-1
length: 18
J: TRBJ2-2